Listed below are T cell receptor beta chains from one sample, sequenced in a study of T-cell reconstitution after alpha-beta-depleted transplantation in children. TCRdb redid the calling of the PCR reads with MiXCR, one entry per CDR3 protein. The sample lists about 72,000 distinct CDR3 sequences; approximately 7.3% were seen once. The sequencing used PBMCs from the stem cell graft donor, collected from the stem cell graft. The receptors were sampled from a human donor who donated a stem cell graft to a child with acute lymphoblastic leukemia. CDR3s include the opening cysteine and the closing phenylalanine or tryptophan. D genes are given only for firm matches. Part of the rows lack a size; the others show once, few, many or a class for expanded clones.

D	J	size	V	CDR3	DNA
TRBD1	TRBJ1-5	many	TRBV3-1	CASSQATGLYQPQHF	TGTGCCAGCAGCCAAGCGACAGGGCTCTATCAGCCCCAGCATTTT
NA	TRBJ1-2	many	TRBV6-5	CASSTGTHSNYGYTF	TGTGCCAGCAGTACAGGGACGCATTCTAACTATGGCTACACCTTC
TRBD2	TRBJ2-5	NA	TRBV4-1	CASSQGLAGFQETQYF	TGCGCCAGCAGCCAAGGGCTAGCGGGTTTCCAAGAGACCCAGTACTTC
NA	TRBJ1-5	few	TRBV3-1	CASSQGFRGKQPQHF	TGTGCCAGCAGCCAAGGATTCAGGGGTAAGCAGCCCCAGCATTTT
NA	TRBJ1-5	many	TRBV18	CASSPGENQPQHF	TGTGCCAGCTCACCAGGGGAGAATCAGCCCCAGCATTTT
NA	TRBJ1-2	NA	TRBV12-3/TRBV12-4	CASTLGLYGYTF	TGTGCCAGCACCCTGGGACTCTATGGCTACACCTTC
NA	TRBJ2-2	NA	TRBV7-7	CASSSRAESYTGELFF	TGTGCTAGCAGCTCTCGGGCGGAAAGTTACACCGGGGAGCTGTTTTTT
TRBD1	TRBJ2-1	many	TRBV19	CASSIGQGAHNEQFF	TGTGCCAGTAGTATCGGGCAGGGGGCCCACAATGAGCAGTTCTTC
NA	TRBJ2-2	NA	TRBV9	CASSQQFHYTGELFF	TGTGCCAGCAGCCAACAATTCCACTACACCGGGGAGCTGTTTTTT
NA	TRBJ1-1	many	TRBV10-3	CAISESGNTEAFF	TGTGCCATCAGTGAGTCGGGTAACACTGAAGCTTTCTTT
NA	TRBJ1-1	NA	TRBV7-9	CASSPDSSEAFF	TGTGCCAGCAGCCCGGACAGCTCTGAAGCTTTCTTT
TRBD1	TRBJ2-7	NA	TRBV7-8	CASSLAGDSTYEQYF	TGTGCCAGCAGCTTAGCGGGGGACAGCACCTACGAGCAGTACTTC
NA	TRBJ2-2	few	TRBV4-2	CASSHPAAAANTGELFF	TGTGCCAGCAGCCACCCGGCGGCGGCCGCGAACACCGGGGAGCTGTTTTTT
NA	TRBJ2-5	few	TRBV20-1	CSARKPSGRETQYF	TGCAGTGCTCGGAAGCCGTCCGGGAGAGAGACCCAGTACTTC
NA	TRBJ2-7	many	TRBV14	CASSPTGSYEQYF	TGTGCCAGCAGCCCAACAGGTAGCTACGAGCAGTACTTC
TRBD1	TRBJ2-7	NA	TRBV20-1	CSARRRDRGPNGVTYEQYF	TGCAGTGCTAGGAGACGGGACAGGGGACCTAACGGTGTTACCTACGAGCAGTACTTC
NA	TRBJ1-2	many	TRBV28	CASSATKTKDGYTF	TGTGCCAGCAGTGCGACAAAGACGAAGGATGGCTACACCTTC
TRBD2	TRBJ2-7	NA	TRBV28	CASSLFGTTYEQYF	TGTGCCAGCAGTTTGTTCGGGACTACCTACGAGCAGTACTTC
NA	TRBJ2-2	many	TRBV20-1	CSATNTGELFF	TGCAGTGCTACAAACACCGGGGAGCTGTTTTTT
TRBD1	TRBJ1-4	many	TRBV7-2	CASSLRQGGSNEKLFF	TGTGCCAGCAGCCTCAGACAGGGGGGGTCTAATGAAAAACTGTTTTTT
NA	TRBJ1-5	few	TRBV6-5	CASSYSKRLNQPQHF	TGTGCCAGCAGTTACTCGAAACGGTTGAATCAGCCCCAGCATTTT